These 17 T cell receptor beta chains were all obtained from the same sample, sequenced in a study of T cell repertoires in cytomegalovirus infection. In TCRdb, the reads were re-called with MiXCR into one record per CDR3 protein. This table has about 320,000 distinct CDR3 sequences, more than 9% appearing once. The sequenced material came from PBMCs. The receptors were sampled from a human donor in good health (CMV status not recorded). Some clones in this sample may be carry-over from other donors' samples.

In its sample, this clonotype was seen many times. The chain employs TRBV7-2 and TRBJ2-1, with D perhaps matching TRBD2 (5 bases). V gave up 3 bases and J gave up 0 bases, with 12 bases separating them. Germline assignment: CDR1 SGHTA and CDR2 FQGNSA. The CDR3 is 16 residues long. The CDR3 here is CASSFLGKPSYNEQFF. CDR3 DNA: TGTGCCAGCAGCTTCCTCGGGAAGCCCTCCTACAATGAGCAGTTCTTC.

This clonotype was picked up a small number of times. The genes are TRBV11-2 and TRBJ2-3, with D perhaps matching TRBD2 (6 bases). Deletions cut 0 bases from V and 0 bases from J, with 13 bases between. This CDR3 comprises 17 residues. Germline V gives CDR1 SGHAT, CDR2 FQNNGV. The CDR3 sequence is CASSLDTGVASTDTQYF. The CDR3 bases are TGTGCCAGCAGCTTAGATACGGGGGTAGCAAGCACAGATACGCAGTATTTT.

This clonotype was counted between two and nine times. The rearrangement links TRBV18 to TRBJ1-1; D not resolved. CDR1 and CDR2 (germline): KGHSH, LQKENI. The CDR3 is 17 residues long. Trimming removed 1 base from V and 0 bases from J, with 15 bases in between. As DNA, the CDR3 is TGTGCCAGCTCACCACGCCCCGGGAACGCTTTGAACACTGAAGCTTTCTTT. Protein sequence: CASSPRPGNALNTEAFF. Supplemented by reference TRBV18 and TRBJ1-1, the full variable domain reads NAGVMQNPRHLVRRRGQEARLRCSPMKGHSHVYWYRQLPEEGLKFMVYLQKENIIDESGMPKERFSAEFPKEGPSILRIQQVVRGDSAAYFCASSPRPGNALNTEAFFGQGTRLTVV.

The CDR3 bases are TGCAGTGCTAGACCTGTGGCGGGGTCCTACGAGCAGTACTTC. Its translation: CSARPVAGSYEQYF. The V gene is TRBV20-1, the J gene TRBJ2-7, with a possible D match to TRBD2 (6 bases). Germline V gene lookup returns CDR1 DFQATT and CDR2 SNEGSKA (reference sequence). V lost 2 bases and J 1 base, leaving 12 bases between the germline ends. There are 14 residues in the CDR3.

The chain employs TRBV14 and TRBJ1-4; D unclear. Looked up from germline, CDR1 is SGHDN and CDR2 is FVKESK. The CDR3 totals 17 residues. The V and J ends lost 0 bases and 3 bases respectively, with 14 bases between them. Here the CDR3 DNA reads TGTGCCAGCAGCCAAGATCCGGCTGCCGAAGCTAATGAAAAACTGTTTTTT. It codes for CASSQDPAAEANEKLFF.

This clonotype was observed many times. The rearrangement joins TRBV18 to TRBJ1-6, with 9 nucleotides matching TRBD1. The CDR3 runs 15 residues. Germline CDR1 reads KGHSH; CDR2 reads LQKENI. The J segment lost 5 bases and the V segment lost 5 bases, leaving 4 bases of the junction unmatched. This chain's CDR3 is CASSVGQGNNSPLHF. In nucleotides, the CDR3 is TGTGCCAGCTCAGTCGGACAGGGGAATAATTCACCCCTCCACTTT.

This clonotype turned up a few times. This may stem from a read error, because a much larger clone lies one nucleotide away. The J gene is TRBJ2-7, the V gene TRBV7-2; D call uncertain. V was trimmed by 5 bases and J by 3 bases, leaving 5 bases between them. The germline V gene encodes CDR1 SGHTA and CDR2 FQGNSA. The CDR3 is 11 amino acids. CDR3 sequence (DNA): TGTGCCAGCAGCCACGGCTACGAGCAGTACTTC. Protein product: CASSHGYEQYF.

This clonotype was counted between two and nine times. The chain couples TRBV20-1 to TRBJ2-1; tentative D call: TRBD1 (5 bases). Trimming removed 5 bases from V and 9 bases from J, with 23 bases in between. Germline CDR1 is DFQATT and CDR2 is SNEGSKA (reference sequence). The CDR3 contains 15 residues. The CDR3 region is CSAAGRGRENSEQFF. The CDR3 DNA reads TGCAGTGCTGCCGGACGTGGCAGGGAAAATAGTGAGCAGTTCTTC.

The chain has TRBV9 and TRBJ1-3, with D perhaps matching TRBD1 (6 bases). V was shortened by 0 bases and J by 4 bases, with 14 bases between the two germline ends. CDR3 size: 16 residues. Germline CDR1 reads SGDLS; CDR2 reads YYNGEE. CDR3 nucleotide sequence: TGTGCCAGCAGCGTAGCGGGACACCAGCAGGGAAACACCATATATTTT. Protein: CASSVAGHQQGNTIYF.

The J gene is TRBJ2-7, the V gene TRBV25-1, with 8 bases identical to TRBD1. With 4 bases clipped from V and 5 bases from J, the junction kept 4 bases outside the gene matches. This CDR3 comprises 13 residues. Per germline, CDR1 MGHDK and CDR2 SYGVNS. CDR3 nucleotide sequence: TGTGCCAGCAGTGGGCACAGGGGGAACGAGCAGTACTTC. This gives the protein CASSGHRGNEQYF.

This chain connects TRBV10-3 to TRBJ1-2; tentative D call: TRBD1 (5 bases). Per germline, CDR1 ENHRY and CDR2 SYGVKD. The CDR3 sequence is 12 residues long. With 3 bases removed from V and 8 bases from J, the gap between germline ends came to 10 bases. CDR3 nucleotides: TGTGCCATCAGTGAAGGGGCTAGGGGCTACACCTTC. Translation gives CAISEGARGYTF.

This clonotype occurred many times. This chain uses TRBV7-2 with TRBJ2-3; TRBD2 matches at 8 bases. The V segment lost 6 bases and the J segment 0 bases; nucleotides outside the gene matches: 11. Per germline, CDR1 SGHTA and CDR2 FQGNSA. The length of the CDR3 is 17 residues. The CDR3 nucleotides read TGTGCCAGCAGAAAACCCGCGGGGGGCGGGAGCACAGATACGCAGTATTTT. This codes for CASRKPAGGGSTDTQYF.

This clonotype was detected many times. The V and J genes are TRBV7-2 and TRBJ2-7, with D uncertain. Looked up from germline, CDR1 is SGHTA and CDR2 is FQGNSA. This CDR3 is 14 amino acids long. With 3 bases removed from V and 5 bases from J, the gap between germline ends came to 14 bases. The CDR3 nucleotides are TGTGCCAGCAGCTTTAGTCCTGTAGCCCACGAGCAGTACTTC. Its protein is CASSFSPVAHEQYF. The full variable domain, its missing parts supplied by reference TRBV7-2 and TRBJ2-7, is GAGVSQSPSNKVTEKGKDVELRCDPISGHTALYWYRQSLGQGLEFLIYFQGNSAPDKSGLPSDRFSAERTGGSVSTLTIQRTQQEDSAVYLCASSFSPVAHEQYFGPGTRLTVT.

The genes are TRBV28 and TRBJ1-5, with D tentatively TRBD1 (5 bases). Germline CDR1 MDHEN, CDR2 SYDVKM. The CDR3 has 14 amino acids. V lost 2 bases and J lost 7, with 12 bases in between. CDR3 in amino acids: CASSLTPGGQPQHF. The CDR3 DNA is TGTGCCAGCAGTTTAACTCCGGGGGGACAGCCCCAGCATTTT.

This clonotype was seen repeatedly, ten times or more. The chain uses TRBV7-9 and TRBJ2-1, with 7 positions matching TRBD2. This CDR3 has 15 residues. The germline gives CDR1 SEHNR, CDR2 FQNEAQ (reference sequence). Trimming removed 1 base from V and 5 bases from J; junction bases left unmatched: 5. The DNA for the CDR3 is TGTGCCAGCAGCTTAGGGACTAGTATGAACAATGAGCAGTTCTTC. Translation: CASSLGTSMNNEQFF. Complete variable domain (other parts from reference TRBV7-9 and TRBJ2-1): DTGVSQNPRHKITKRGQNVTFRCDPISEHNRLYWYRQTLGQGPEFLTYFQNEAQLEKSRLLSDRFSAERPKGSFSTLEIQRTEQGDSAMYLCASSLGTSMNNEQFFGPGTRLTVL.

The chain recombines TRBV20-1 with TRBJ2-1, with 10 bases aligning to TRBD2. V lost 5 bases to trimming and J lost 7 bases; unmatched junction nucleotides: 17. This CDR3 is 17 amino acids long. Per the germline V gene, CDR1 is DFQATT and CDR2 is SNEGSKA (reference sequence). CDR3 nucleotide sequence: TGCAGTGCTCCTAGACTAGCGGGTCTCGCCACCCAGAATGAGCAGTTCTTC. It codes for CSAPRLAGLATQNEQFF.

This chain joins TRBV7-2 and TRBJ2-7, with 10 bases aligning to TRBD2. In germline, CDR1 is SGHTA, CDR2 FQGNSA. The V gene end was trimmed by 5 bases and the J gene end by 1 base; junction bases not matched to a gene: 11. This CDR3 comprises 17 residues. As DNA, the CDR3 is TGTGCCAGCAGCCTCCGACTAGCGGGCCGGCCATCCTACGAGCAGTACTTC. Protein product: CASSLRLAGRPSYEQYF.